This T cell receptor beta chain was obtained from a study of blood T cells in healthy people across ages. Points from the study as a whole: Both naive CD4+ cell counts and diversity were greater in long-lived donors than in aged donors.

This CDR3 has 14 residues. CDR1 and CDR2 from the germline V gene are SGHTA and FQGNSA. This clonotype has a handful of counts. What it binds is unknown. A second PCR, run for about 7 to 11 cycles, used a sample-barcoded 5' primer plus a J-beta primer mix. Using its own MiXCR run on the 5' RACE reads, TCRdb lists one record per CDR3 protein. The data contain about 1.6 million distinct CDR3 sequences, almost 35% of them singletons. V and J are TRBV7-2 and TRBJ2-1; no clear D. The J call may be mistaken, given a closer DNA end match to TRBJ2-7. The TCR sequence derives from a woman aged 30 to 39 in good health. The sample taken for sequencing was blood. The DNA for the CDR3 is TGTGCCATTACACTACAGAGCTCCTACAATGAGCAGTACTTC. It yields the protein CAITLQSSYNEQYF.